This entry describes one T cell receptor beta chain. V lost 3 bases and J 1 base, leaving 15 bases between the germline ends. Germline assignment: CDR1 SGHVS and CDR2 FQNEAQ. The CDR3 is 16 amino acids. Primers for the PCR totalled 60 Vbeta and 13 Jbeta. TCRdb's copy holds only in-frame clones and misses some; the assay was immunoSEQ multiplex PCR. The data show about 120,000 clones, with around 81% seen just once and less than 2.5% held by the top ten. The entry originates in a study of cytomegalovirus exposure and HLA in healthy donors. The specimen sequenced was PBMCs. The gene calls are TRBV7-8 and TRBJ1-2; D gene uncertain. The TCR was taken from a woman in her forties in good health and CMV-seronegative. The CDR3 loop is CASSFQTPGLNYGYTF. The CDR3, as DNA: TGTGCCAGCAGCTTCCAAACCCCTGGGCTTAACTATGGCTACACCTTC. Looking up the rest from reference TRBV7-8 and TRBJ1-2 gives the full variable domain: GAGVSQSPRYKVAKRGQDVALRCDPISGHVSLFWYQQALGQGPEFLTYFQNEAQLDKSGLPSDRFFAERPEGSVSTLKIQRTQQEDSAVYLCASSFQTPGLNYGYTFGSGTRLTVV.